Presented here are 32 T cell receptor beta chains from one specimen sequenced in a study of cytomegalovirus exposure and HLA in healthy donors. Amplification used 60 Vbeta primers and 13 Jbeta primers. Method: immunoSEQ multiplex PCR; TCRdb's copy keeps in-frame clones and lacks some. The table shows approximately 100,000 clones, with about 79% occurring only once. Sequencing was performed on PBMCs. Receptors originate from a human donor in good health.

The chain carries TRBV30 and TRBJ2-7; the D gene is possibly TRBD1 (6 bases). The ends were cut back, 7 bases at V and 0 bases at J, with 16 bases in the middle. Germline assignment: CDR1 GTSNPN and CDR2 SVGIG (reference sequence). This CDR3 is built from 14 residues. The CDR3 nucleotides are TGTGCCTTACTAAGGGACATCCGCTCCTACGAGCAGTACTTC. Translated, it gives CALLRDIRSYEQYF.

The J gene is TRBJ1-1, the V gene TRBV28; D not certain. Germline V gives CDR1 MDHEN, CDR2 SYDVKM. This CDR3 is 13 amino acids long. Between the trimmed V and J ends, which lost 7 bases and 1 base, there was a span of 10 bases. The CDR3 DNA reads as TGTGCCAGCACCAAGACTAGGAACACTGAAGCTTTCTTT. Its protein is CASTKTRNTEAFF.

By its share, this clone is medium-sized. The chain uses TRBV4-1 and TRBJ1-1; 8 bases fit TRBD1. Per the germline V gene, CDR1 is MGHRA and CDR2 is YSYEKL. This CDR3 region has 16 residues. J was trimmed by 12 bases and V by 5 bases; bases with no gene match: 20. The CDR3 protein is CASSESQLRQGQAPFF. The CDR3 nucleotides are TGCGCCAGCAGCGAGTCCCAACTCCGACAGGGACAGGCTCCTTTCTTT.

This chain joins TRBV29-1 and TRBJ2-1, with 8 positions matching TRBD1. The CDR3 consists of 12 residues. The germline gives CDR1 SQVTM, CDR2 ANQGSEA. Trimming took 7 bases from V and 7 from J; bases not matched to a gene: 6. CDR3 nucleotide sequence: TGCAGCGGGACAGGGTTGATAAATGAGCAGTTCTTC. Translation: CSGTGLINEQFF.

This clone has more than one count but fewer than ten. The chain recombines TRBV5-6 with TRBJ1-4, with 9 bases identical to TRBD1. After removal of 6 bases from V and 8 bases from J, the junction contained 5 bases not matched to a gene. Per the germline V gene, CDR1 is SGHDT and CDR2 is YYEEEE. The CDR3 covers 13 residues. The CDR3 DNA reads TGTGCCAGCAACCGGGACAGGGTGGAAAAACTGTTTTTT. It translates to CASNRDRVEKLFF.

The genes are TRBV29-1 and TRBJ1-1; no clear D. V was clipped by 4 bases and J by 1 base, with 7 bases between them. CDR1 SQVTM and CDR2 ANQGSEA come from the germline V gene. This CDR3 is built from 12 residues. Here the CDR3 reads CSVVEGNTEAFF. The CDR3, as DNA: TGCAGCGTTGTTGAGGGGAACACTGAAGCTTTCTTT.

This clone showed up just a few times. The V call is TRBV5-1, the J call TRBJ1-5, with 11 bases lining up with TRBD1. Germline lookup yields CDR1 SGHRS and CDR2 YFSETQ. The CDR3 covers 15 residues. Trimming removed 6 bases from V and 2 bases from J; junction bases left unmatched: 4. In DNA, the CDR3 is TGCGCCAGCAAAAAGGGACAGGGGGGCAATCAGCCCCAGCATTTT. Translating it yields CASKKGQGGNQPQHF.

The chain combines TRBV5-1 with TRBJ2-2; the match to TRBD1 covers 9 bases. The V segment lost 0 bases and the J segment 4 bases; nucleotides outside the gene matches: 4. This CDR3 has 16 residues. Per germline, CDR1 SGHRS and CDR2 YFSETQ. This CDR3 is CASSLGQGGTTGELFF. Here the CDR3 DNA reads TGCGCCAGCAGCTTGGGACAGGGGGGAACCACCGGGGAGCTGTTTTTT.

V usage is TRBV7-9 and J usage is TRBJ2-7, with 9 bases matching TRBD1. There are 15 residues in the CDR3. Unmatched junction bases numbered 5, after V lost 4 bases and J lost 1 base. Germline CDR1 is SEHNR and CDR2 is FQNEAQ (reference sequence). CDR3 DNA sequence: TGTGCCAGCAGCTGGGACAGGGAACAGTCCTACGAGCAGTACTTC. It encodes CASSWDREQSYEQYF. Drawing the rest from reference TRBV7-9 and TRBJ2-7, the complete variable domain is DTGVSQNPRHKITKRGQNVTFRCDPISEHNRLYWYRQTLGQGPEFLTYFQNEAQLEKSRLLSDRFSAERPKGSFSTLEIQRTEQGDSAMYLCASSWDREQSYEQYFGPGTRLTVT.

The chain links TRBV29-1 to TRBJ1-1; D is possibly TRBD1 (5 bases). Looked up from germline, CDR1 is SQVTM and CDR2 is ANQGSEA. V gave up 3 bases and J gave up 10 bases, with 18 bases separating them. This CDR3 spans 13 amino acids. CDR3 protein: CSVEGGRDVGAFF. Written as DNA, the CDR3 is TGCAGCGTTGAGGGAGGCCGGGACGTCGGAGCTTTCTTT.

A few counts support this clone. This rearrangement joins TRBV9 to TRBJ2-4; 7 bases align to TRBD2. The CDR3 has 14 residues. CDR1 and CDR2 (germline): SGDLS, YYNGEE. V shed 2 bases and J 9 bases; nucleotides not matched to a gene: 8. CDR3 DNA sequence: TGTGCCAGCAGCGTCAGCCGGGGCGGGGGCATTCAGTACTTC. Its protein product is CASSVSRGGGIQYF.

The J gene is TRBJ1-5, the V gene TRBV6-1; D may be TRBD1 (5 bases). Germline CDR1 reads MNHNS; CDR2 reads SASEGT. V gave up 3 bases and J gave up 2 bases, with 8 bases separating them. This CDR3 region has 14 residues. The CDR3 loop reads CASSDRDGNQPQHF. For the CDR3, the DNA is TGTGCCAGCAGTGACAGGGATGGCAATCAGCCCCAGCATTTT.

The rearrangement joins TRBV12-5 to TRBJ2-2; possible D gene TRBD1, 6 bases. Trimming cost V 6 bases and J 6 bases, with 11 bases left between them. The CDR3 is made up of 13 amino acids. Per the germline V gene, CDR1 is LGHNT and CDR2 is FRNRAP. The CDR3 spells CASGQGSAGELFF. CDR3 sequence (DNA): TGTGCTAGTGGACAGGGATCCGCCGGGGAGCTGTTTTTT.

The chain recombines TRBV28 with TRBJ2-2, with D maybe TRBD2 (5 bases). Germline values: CDR1 MDHEN, CDR2 SYDVKM. The CDR3 covers 14 residues. The V and J ends lost 4 bases and 6 bases respectively, with 12 bases between them. DNA of the CDR3: TGTGCCAGCAGTTCCCCGGTGAGGGCCGGGGAGCTGTTTTTT. It codes for CASSSPVRAGELFF.

This sequence joins TRBV4-3 and TRBJ1-5; TRBD1 matches 7 bases. Trimming took 2 bases from V and 4 from J; bases not matched to a gene: 5. The CDR3 extends over 15 amino acids. The germline V gene has CDR1 LGHNA and CDR2 YSLEER. The CDR3 sequence: CASSQTGQPNQPQHF. CDR3 sequence (DNA): TGCGCCAGCAGCCAAACGGGACAGCCAAATCAGCCCCAGCATTTT.

CDR3 sequence reads: CSGRGLPNEKLFF. CDR3 sequence (DNA): TGCAGCGGCAGGGGGCTTCCTAATGAAAAACTGTTTTTT. The chain recombines TRBV29-1 with TRBJ1-4, with TRBD1 matching 8 bases. The V segment lost 7 bases and the J segment 3 bases; nucleotides outside the gene matches: 4. CDR3 size: 13 residues. Germline CDR1 is SQVTM and CDR2 is ANQGSEA.

The genes are TRBV5-1 and TRBJ2-2; no clear D. V gave up 6 bases and J gave up 0 bases, with 9 bases separating them. The CDR3 extends over 14 amino acids. Germline-derived CDR1 and CDR2 are SGHRS and YFSETQ. The CDR3 loop is CASKRWSNTGELFF. The CDR3 coding sequence is TGCGCCAGCAAGAGGTGGTCGAACACCGGGGAGCTGTTTTTT.

The chain recombines TRBV11-2 with TRBJ2-7; D uncertain. The CDR3 sequence is 13 residues long. The V gene's germline CDR1 is SGHAT and CDR2 FQNNGV. V was clipped by 1 base and J by 0 bases, with 4 bases between them. The CDR3 is CASSLGGSYEQYF. The CDR3 nucleotides are TGTGCCAGCAGCTTAGGAGGCTCCTACGAGCAGTACTTC.

V usage is TRBV12-5 and J usage is TRBJ2-5; perhaps TRBD2 as D (7 bases). Trimming cost V 1 base and J 4 bases, with 25 bases left between them. From germline, CDR1 is LGHNT and CDR2 FRNRAP. The CDR3 loop spans 19 amino acids. This chain's CDR3 is CASGLGGRRTGGLLETQYF. The CDR3 DNA is TGTGCTAGTGGTTTGGGGGGGAGAAGGACGGGGGGCCTCCTAGAGACCCAGTACTTC. The complete variable domain, with remaining parts taken from reference TRBV12-5 and TRBJ2-5, reads DARVTQTPRHKVTEMGQEVTMRCQPILGHNTVFWYRQTMMQGLELLAYFRNRAPLDDSGMPKDRFSAEMPDATLATLKIQPSEPRDSAVYFCASGLGGRRTGGLLETQYFGPGTRLLVL.

The chain links TRBV28 to TRBJ2-7; the D gene is possibly TRBD2 (5 bases). The V and J ends lost 6 bases and 4 bases respectively, with 16 bases between them. The CDR3 contains 14 residues. Germline V gives CDR1 MDHEN, CDR2 SYDVKM. CDR3 DNA: TGTGCCAGCAGCTACCTTGAGGGAATTTACGAGCAGTACTTC. The encoded protein is CASSYLEGIYEQYF. Full variable domain (outside the CDR3, taken from reference TRBV28 and TRBJ2-7): DVKVTQSSRYLVKRTGEKVFLECVQDMDHENMFWYRQDPGLGLRLIYFSYDVKMKEKGDIPEGYSVSREKKERFSLILESASTNQTSMYLCASSYLEGIYEQYFGPGTRLTVT.

The rearrangement links TRBV6-6 to TRBJ1-5; a possible D gene is TRBD1 (6 bases). The V and J ends lost 6 bases and 4 bases respectively, with 16 bases between them. CDR1 is MNHNY, CDR2 SVGAGI, per germline (reference sequence). CDR3 length equals 15 residues. The CDR3 reads CASSWEGVGNQPQHF. Here the CDR3 DNA reads TGTGCCAGCAGCTGGGAGGGGGTGGGGAATCAGCCCCAGCATTTT.

V is TRBV11-1 and J is TRBJ2-5; D remains ambiguous. Germline CDR1 is SGHAT and CDR2 is FQDESV (reference sequence). The V gene lost 6 bases and the J gene lost 5 bases, with 13 bases spanning the gap. CDR3 length: 13 residues. CDR3 amino acids: CASRPTGRETQYF. CDR3 DNA sequence: TGTGCCAGCAGACCGACTGGCCGCGAGACCCAGTACTTC. Full variable domain (missing parts from reference TRBV11-1 and TRBJ2-5): EAEVAQSPRYKITEKSQAVAFWCDPISGHATLYWYRQILGQGPELLVQFQDESVVDDSQLPKDRFSAERLKGVDSTLKIQPAELGDSAMYLCASRPTGRETQYFGPGTRLLVL.

The chain couples TRBV30 to TRBJ2-7, with D tentatively TRBD2 (5 bases). Looked up from germline, CDR1 is GTSNPN and CDR2 is SVGIG (reference sequence). The CDR3 loop spans 14 amino acids. Trimming pared 4 bases from V and 3 bases from J, leaving 16 bases between. CDR3 coding DNA: TGTGCCTGGAATGAGGGAGTGGGCCTCTACGAGCAGTACTTC. Amino acids: CAWNEGVGLYEQYF.

CDR3 in amino acids: CASSFRQGSSYNEQFF. In nucleotides, the CDR3 is TGTGCCAGCAGCTTCAGACAGGGGAGCTCCTACAATGAGCAGTTCTTC. V is TRBV5-6 and J is TRBJ2-1; TRBD1 aligns across 8 bases. Unmatched junction bases numbered 4, after V lost 2 bases and J lost 0 bases. The CDR3 has 16 amino acids. Germline-derived CDR1 and CDR2 are SGHDT and YYEEEE.

This chain joins TRBV11-1 and TRBJ2-5; TRBD1 matches 7 bases. Germline V gene data show CDR1 as SGHAT and CDR2 as FQDESV (reference sequence). The V and J ends lost 5 bases and 5 bases, in that order; junction bases with no gene match: 17. The CDR3 runs to 17 residues. The CDR3 bases are TGTGCCAGCAGCCTCGAATTGGGACAGCAACCAAGGGAGACCCAGTACTTC. It yields the protein CASSLELGQQPRETQYF.

This clone was seen once. The chain couples TRBV7-9 to TRBJ1-1; 9 bases fit TRBD1. V lost 4 bases and J lost 4; bases outside the gene matches: 13. Germline-derived CDR1 and CDR2 are SEHNR and FQNEAQ (reference sequence). This CDR3 has 17 residues. This chain's CDR3 is CASSSRDRAIVGTEAFF. The DNA of the CDR3 is TGTGCCAGCAGCTCTCGGGACAGGGCAATCGTTGGCACTGAAGCTTTCTTT.

The J gene is TRBJ2-1, the V gene TRBV7-9; D uncertain. The CDR3 has 16 residues. The V and J ends lost 5 bases and 0 bases respectively, with 14 bases between them. Germline V CDR1 and CDR2: SEHNR, FQNEAQ (reference sequence). CDR3 loop: CASSARLVSSYNEQFF. The DNA of the CDR3 is TGTGCCAGCAGCGCCCGACTGGTAAGCTCCTACAATGAGCAGTTCTTC.

The chain employs TRBV28 and TRBJ2-7, with a weak D call TRBD1 (5 bases). CDR3 length: 15 residues. The germline V gene encodes CDR1 MDHEN and CDR2 SYDVKM. Trimming left V 8 bases short and J 0 bases short, with 17 bases between. CDR3 region: CASRKARAGSYEQYF. CDR3 in DNA: TGTGCCAGCCGAAAGGCCAGGGCTGGCTCCTACGAGCAGTACTTC.

The gene calls are TRBV7-3 and TRBJ2-7, with TRBD2 as a possible D gene (7 bases). V was cut by 2 bases and J by 6 bases, with 14 bases left in between. CDR1 and CDR2 from the germline V gene are SGHTA and FQGTGA. CDR3 length equals 14 residues. The CDR3 loop is CASSLVAGASEQYF. The CDR3 region has the DNA TGTGCCAGCAGCTTAGTTGCGGGGGCCAGCGAGCAGTACTTC. The full variable domain, completed using reference TRBV7-3 and TRBJ2-7, is GAGVSQTPSNKVTEKGKYVELRCDPISGHTALYWYRQSLGQGPEFLIYFQGTGAADDSGLPNDRFFAVRPEGSVSTLKIQRTERGDSAVYLCASSLVAGASEQYFGPGTRLTVT.

This clone was counted once. The gene calls are TRBV10-3 and TRBJ1-1, with TRBD1 matching 9 bases. The CDR3 covers 17 residues. The junction had 12 bases not matched to a gene; V was cut back by 6 bases and J by 1 base. Germline CDR1 reads ENHRY; CDR2 reads SYGVKD. The CDR3 loop reads CAISGTAQGARNTEAFF. The CDR3 DNA follows: TGTGCCATCAGCGGTACCGCACAGGGGGCGAGGAACACTGAAGCTTTCTTT.

The chain couples TRBV6-1 to TRBJ2-1, with 7 bases identical to TRBD2. With 5 bases clipped from V and 0 bases from J, the junction kept 4 bases outside the gene matches. The CDR3 runs 15 residues. Germline V lookup: CDR1 MNHNS, CDR2 SASEGT. DNA of the CDR3: TGTGCCAGCAGTCCGCGGACTAGCTCCTACAATGAGCAGTTCTTC. This translates into CASSPRTSSYNEQFF.

In this sample, this clone turned up a few times. V usage is TRBV5-5 and J usage is TRBJ2-1; 7 nucleotides match TRBD2. The V and J ends lost 0 bases and 8 bases, in that order; junction bases with no gene match: 17. In germline, CDR1 is SGHKS, CDR2 YYEKEE (reference sequence). The CDR3 is 18 amino acids. The CDR3 loop reads CASSLGGFSGRGLYEQFF. DNA for the CDR3: TGTGCCAGCAGCTTGGGGGGTTTTTCAGGGAGGGGTCTTTATGAGCAGTTCTTC.